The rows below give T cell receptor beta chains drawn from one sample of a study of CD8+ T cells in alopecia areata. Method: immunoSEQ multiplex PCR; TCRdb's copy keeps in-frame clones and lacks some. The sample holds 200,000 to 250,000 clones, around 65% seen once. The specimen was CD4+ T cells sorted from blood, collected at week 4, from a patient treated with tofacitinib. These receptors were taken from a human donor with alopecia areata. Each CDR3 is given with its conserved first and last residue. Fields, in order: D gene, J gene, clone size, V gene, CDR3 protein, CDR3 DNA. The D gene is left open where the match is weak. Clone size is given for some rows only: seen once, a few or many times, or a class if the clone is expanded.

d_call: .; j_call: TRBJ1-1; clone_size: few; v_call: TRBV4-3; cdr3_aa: CASSQDINTEAFF; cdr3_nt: TGCGCCAGCAGCCAAGATATCAACACTGAAGCTTTCTTT
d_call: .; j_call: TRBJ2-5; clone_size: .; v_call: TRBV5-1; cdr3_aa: CASSLQGSGTQYF; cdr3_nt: TGCGCCAGCAGCTTGCAGGGCTCGGGGACCCAGTACTTC
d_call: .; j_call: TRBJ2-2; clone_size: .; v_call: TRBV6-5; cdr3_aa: CASSYYGELFF; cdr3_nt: TGTGCCAGCAGTTACTACGGGGAGCTGTTTTTT
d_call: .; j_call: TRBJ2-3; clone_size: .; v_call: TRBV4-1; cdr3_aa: CASSQVVDTQYF; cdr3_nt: TGCGCCAGCAGCCAAGTCGTAGATACGCAGTATTTT
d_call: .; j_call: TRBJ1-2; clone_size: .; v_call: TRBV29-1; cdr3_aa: CSVGETGNYGYTF; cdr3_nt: TGCAGCGTCGGGGAAACAGGGAACTATGGCTACACCTTC
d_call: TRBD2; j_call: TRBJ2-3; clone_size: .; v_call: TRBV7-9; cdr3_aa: CASSPPSGRGVSTDTQYF; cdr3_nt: TGTGCCAGCAGCCCCCCGTCGGGTCGGGGGGTTTCCACAGATACGCAGTATTTT
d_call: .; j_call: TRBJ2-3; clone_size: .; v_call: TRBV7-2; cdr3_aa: CASSLLPRLDTQYF; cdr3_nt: TGTGCCAGCAGCTTATTGCCCCGGCTAGATACGCAGTATTTT
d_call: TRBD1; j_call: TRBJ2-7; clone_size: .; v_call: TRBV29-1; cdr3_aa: CSVHLPGQGIYEQYF; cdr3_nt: TGCAGCGTTCACTTACCAGGACAGGGTATCTACGAGCAGTACTTC
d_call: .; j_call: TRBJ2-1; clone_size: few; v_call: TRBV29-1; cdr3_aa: CSARFRAYNEQFF; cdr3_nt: TGCAGCGCCCGTTTCAGGGCCTACAATGAGCAGTTCTTC
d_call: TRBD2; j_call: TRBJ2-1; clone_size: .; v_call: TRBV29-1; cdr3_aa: CSVGEGSSYNEQFF; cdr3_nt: TGCAGCGTGGGGGAGGGAAGCTCCTACAATGAGCAGTTCTTC
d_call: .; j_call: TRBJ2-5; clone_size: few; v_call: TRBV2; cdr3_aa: CASSRETQYF; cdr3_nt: TGTGCCAGCTCCAGGGAGACCCAGTACTTC
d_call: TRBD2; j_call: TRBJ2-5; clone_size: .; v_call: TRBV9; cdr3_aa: CASFPGTSGGRETQYF; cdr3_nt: TGTGCCAGCTTCCCTGGGACTAGCGGGGGGAGGGAGACCCAGTACTTC
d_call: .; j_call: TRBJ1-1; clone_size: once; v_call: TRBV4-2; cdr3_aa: CASSHPTANTEAFF; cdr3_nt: TGTGCCAGCAGCCACCCGACAGCGAACACTGAAGCTTTCTTT
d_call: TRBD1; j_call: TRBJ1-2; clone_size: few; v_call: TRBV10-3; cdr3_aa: CAISEETGGVGPYGYTF; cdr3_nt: TGTGCCATCAGTGAGGAGACAGGGGGCGTGGGCCCCTATGGCTACACCTTC
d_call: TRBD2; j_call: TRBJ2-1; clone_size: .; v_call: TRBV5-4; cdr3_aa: CASSHPPGLGPSEQFF; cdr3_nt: TGTGCCAGCAGTCATCCCCCGGGACTAGGACCAAGTGAGCAGTTCTTC